This TCR beta chain was recovered during a study of shared clonotypes between healthy human individuals. Whole-study context: Per-donor plates numbered three CD4 naive, three CD4 memory, two CD8 naive and one CD8 memory. Study-wide results and caveats: Generally, naive subsets (rather than memory subsets) showed larger estimated richness. Apart from blood, nothing was sampled; tissue repertoires likely differ.

The naive CD8 subset, CD45RO-negative cells positively selected for CCR7, excluded terminally differentiated effector memory CD45RA+ cells. Donors comprised healthy HIV-negative adults lacking recent acute infections or vaccinations. J lost 6 bases, V lost 5 bases, and 12 bases had no gene match. The CDR3 is 17 residues long. Germline V gene lookup returns CDR1 SGHNT and CDR2 YENEEA. Measured with immunoSEQ multiplex PCR; TCRdb has only the in-frame clones, and not every one. The data contain 2 million to 2.5 million clones, around 93% of them singletons. Comment on this clone: The antigen remains undetermined.

This receptor was obtained from a man aged 18-30 years in good health. Some clones in this sample may be carry-over from other donors' samples. The source material was naive CD8+ T cells from PBMCs. This chain links TRBV11-3 with TRBJ2-1, with 11 bases that match TRBD2. The CDR3 region has the DNA TGTGCCAGCAGCACAAGGACTAGCGGGCACAATTCCAATGAGCAGTTCTTC. This translates into CASSTRTSGHNSNEQFF.